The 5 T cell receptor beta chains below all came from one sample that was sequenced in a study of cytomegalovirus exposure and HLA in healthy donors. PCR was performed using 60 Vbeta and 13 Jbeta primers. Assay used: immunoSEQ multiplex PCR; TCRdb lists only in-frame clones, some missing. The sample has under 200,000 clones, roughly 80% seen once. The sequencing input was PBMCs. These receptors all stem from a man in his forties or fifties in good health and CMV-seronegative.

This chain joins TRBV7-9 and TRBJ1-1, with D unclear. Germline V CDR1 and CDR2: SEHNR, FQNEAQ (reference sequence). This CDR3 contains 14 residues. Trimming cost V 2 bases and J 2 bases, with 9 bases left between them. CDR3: CASSLPTDNTEAFF. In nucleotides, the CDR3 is TGTGCCAGCAGCTTACCTACAGATAACACTGAAGCTTTCTTT.

This CDR3 is CASRGQGAYEQFF. The CDR3 nucleotides are TGTGCCAGCAGGGGACAGGGGGCCTATGAGCAGTTCTTC. The genes are TRBV7-9 and TRBJ2-1, with 12 bases that match TRBD1. The CDR3 totals 13 residues. Germline lookup yields CDR1 SEHNR and CDR2 FQNEAQ (reference sequence). J was trimmed by 8 bases and V by 6 bases; bases with no gene match: 2.

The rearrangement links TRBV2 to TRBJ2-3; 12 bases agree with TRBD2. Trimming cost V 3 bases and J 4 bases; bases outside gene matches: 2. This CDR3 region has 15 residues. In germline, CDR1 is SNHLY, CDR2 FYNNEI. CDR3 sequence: CASSETSGGPDTQYF. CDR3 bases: TGTGCCAGCAGTGAGACTAGCGGGGGCCCAGATACGCAGTATTTT.

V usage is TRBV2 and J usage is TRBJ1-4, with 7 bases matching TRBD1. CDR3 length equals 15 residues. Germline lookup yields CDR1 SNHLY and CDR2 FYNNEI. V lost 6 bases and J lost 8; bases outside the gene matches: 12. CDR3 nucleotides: TGTGCCAGCAGGGAGCGGACAGGTACGGGGGAAAAACTGTTTTTT. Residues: CASRERTGTGEKLFF.

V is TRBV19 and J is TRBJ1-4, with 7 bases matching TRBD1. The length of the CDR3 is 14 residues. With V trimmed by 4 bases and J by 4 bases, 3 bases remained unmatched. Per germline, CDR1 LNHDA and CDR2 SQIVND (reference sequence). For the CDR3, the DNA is TGTGCCAGTAGTAGAGGACAGGTTAATGAAAAACTGTTTTTT. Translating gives CASSRGQVNEKLFF.